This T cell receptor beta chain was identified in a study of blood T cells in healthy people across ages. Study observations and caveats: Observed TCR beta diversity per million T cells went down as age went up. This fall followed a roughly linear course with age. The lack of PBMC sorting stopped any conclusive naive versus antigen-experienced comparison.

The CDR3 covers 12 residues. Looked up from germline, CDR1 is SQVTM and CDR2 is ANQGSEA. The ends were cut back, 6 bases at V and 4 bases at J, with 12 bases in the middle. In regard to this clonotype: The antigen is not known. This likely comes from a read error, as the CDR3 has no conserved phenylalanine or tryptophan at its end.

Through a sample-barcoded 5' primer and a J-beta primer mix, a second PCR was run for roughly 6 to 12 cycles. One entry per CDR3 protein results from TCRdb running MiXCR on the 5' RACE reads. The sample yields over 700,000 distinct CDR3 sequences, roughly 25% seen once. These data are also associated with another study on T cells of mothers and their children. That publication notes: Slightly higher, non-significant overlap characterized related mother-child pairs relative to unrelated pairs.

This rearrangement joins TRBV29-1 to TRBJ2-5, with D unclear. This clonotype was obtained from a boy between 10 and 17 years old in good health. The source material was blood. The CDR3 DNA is TGCAGCGTAACCGAGGTCGGAGAGACCCAGTACTTG. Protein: CSVTEVGETQYL.